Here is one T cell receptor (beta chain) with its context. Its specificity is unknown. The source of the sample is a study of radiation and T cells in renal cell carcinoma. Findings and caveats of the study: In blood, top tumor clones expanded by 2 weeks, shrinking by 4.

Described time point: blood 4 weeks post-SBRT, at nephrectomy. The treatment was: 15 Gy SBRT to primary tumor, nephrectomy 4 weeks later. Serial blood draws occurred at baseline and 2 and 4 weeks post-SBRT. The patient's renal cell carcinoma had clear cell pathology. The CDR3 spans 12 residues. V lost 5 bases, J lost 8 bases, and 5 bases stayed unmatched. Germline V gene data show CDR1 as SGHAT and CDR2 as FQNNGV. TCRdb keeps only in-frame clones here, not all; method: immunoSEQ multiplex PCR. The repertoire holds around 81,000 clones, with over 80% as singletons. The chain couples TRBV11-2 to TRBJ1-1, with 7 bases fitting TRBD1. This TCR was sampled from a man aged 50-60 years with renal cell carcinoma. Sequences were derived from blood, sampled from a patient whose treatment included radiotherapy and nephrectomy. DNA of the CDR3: TGTGCCAGCAGCGGAGGGGGCTTGGAAGCTTTCTTT. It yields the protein CASSGGGLEAFF.